Listed below are T cell receptor beta chains from one sample, sequenced in a study of metastatic and nonmetastatic thyroid tumors. Using MiXCR, TCRdb re-called clones from the PCR reads. The sample carries 25,000 to 30,000 clones, about a quarter recorded once. What was sequenced was blood. The receptors stem from a female donor with papillary thyroid cancer or a benign thyroid nodule (not recorded which). Some clones in this sample may be carry-over from other donors' samples. CDR3s include the opening cysteine and the closing phenylalanine or tryptophan. Each record gives: J gene, clone size, CDR3 length, D gene, V gene, CDR3 protein, CDR3 DNA. The D gene is left open where the match is weak. The size of a clone is reported for some rows only, either as once, few or many, or as a class for expanded clones.

TRBJ1-3	.	17	.	TRBV11-2	CASSGRTVAFSGNTIYF	TGTGCCAGCAGCGGAAGAACAGTCGCATTCTCTGGAAACACCATATATTTT
TRBJ1-4	.	14	.	TRBV6-2/TRBV6-3	CASSYRGFGEKLFF	TGTGCCAGCAGTTACCGGGGCTTCGGTGAAAAACTGTTTTTT
TRBJ1-1	many	12	.	TRBV9	CASSVGVTEAFF	TGTGCCAGCAGCGTAGGGGTCACTGAAGCTTTCTTT
TRBJ2-1	.	11	.	TRBV30	CAWTGSNEQFF	TGTGCCTGGACTGGAAGCAATGAGCAGTTCTTC
TRBJ2-3	.	20	.	TRBV10-1	CASTSLGWRSNDPSTYTQYF	TGCGCCAGCACGTCCCTCGGGTGGCGGTCCAATGATCCTAGCACATATACGCAGTATTTT
TRBJ1-6	.	17	TRBD1	TRBV11-2	CASSLVGDRGMNSPLHF	TGTGCCAGCAGCTTAGTGGGGGACAGGGGAATGAATTCACCCCTCCACTTT
TRBJ1-1	many	13	.	TRBV4-1	CASSQESSREAFF	TGCGCCAGCAGCCAAGAGAGTAGCCGAGAAGCTTTCTTT
TRBJ2-5	.	15	TRBD2	TRBV18	CARSPGLAAGETQYF	TGTGCCAGATCACCGGGACTAGCTGCGGGGGAGACCCAGTACTTC
TRBJ2-5	few	16	.	TRBV12-5	CASALGPRDGQETQYF	TGTGCTAGTGCTTTGGGGCCAAGGGATGGCCAAGAGACCCAGTACTTC
TRBJ2-4	many	14	.	TRBV20-1	CSARDPGSGNIQYF	TGCAGTGCTAGAGATCCCGGGAGTGGAAACATTCAGTACTTC
TRBJ2-1	.	14	.	TRBV5-5	CASIRAGLYNEQFF	TGTGCCAGCATCCGGGCGGGACTCTACAATGAGCAGTTCTTC
TRBJ2-2	.	15	.	TRBV27	CASILTLGSGGELFF	TGTGCCAGCATTTTAACCCTCGGGAGTGGCGGGGAGCTGTTTTTT
TRBJ2-3	.	14	TRBD1	TRBV6-1	CASSGRDRGPPQYF	TGTGCCAGCAGTGGAAGGGACAGGGGACCTCCCCAGTATTTT
TRBJ1-2	few	14	.	TRBV5-1	CASSLPWSGSGYTF	TGCGCCAGCAGCTTGCCATGGTCGGGGAGTGGCTACACCTTC
TRBJ2-1	many	20	.	TRBV21-1	CASSSFVRRAGAKGGNEQFF	TGTGCCAGCAGCAGTTTCGTCCGTAGGGCGGGAGCTAAAGGTGGCAATGAGCAGTTCTTC
TRBJ1-6	.	14	.	TRBV6-1	CASSERITGSPLHF	TGTGCCAGCAGTGAGCGTATCACGGGATCACCCCTCCACTTT
TRBJ1-6	.	14	.	TRBV9	CASSLSSYNSQLHF	TGTGCCAGCAGCCTTAGCTCCTATAATTCACAACTCCACTTT
TRBJ1-1	many	14	.	TRBV5-8	CASSLERGNPEAFF	TGTGCCAGCAGCTTGGAAAGGGGGAATCCTGAAGCTTTCTTT
TRBJ2-2	few	14	.	TRBV28	CASRMQGNTGELFF	TGTGCCAGCCGCATGCAGGGAAACACCGGGGAGCTGTTTTTT
TRBJ2-2	few	14	.	TRBV6-4	CASSLDGGALELFF	TGTGCCAGCAGCCTAGATGGGGGTGCCTTGGAGCTGTTTTTT
TRBJ1-1	few	15	TRBD1	TRBV27	CASSFDREVNTEAFF	TGTGCCAGCAGTTTCGACAGGGAGGTGAACACTGAAGCTTTCTTT
TRBJ2-1	many	14	TRBD1	TRBV5-4	CASSRQGSYNEQFF	TGTGCCAGCAGCCGACAGGGATCCTACAATGAGCAGTTCTTC
TRBJ1-1	few	13	.	TRBV6-2/TRBV6-3	CASSSSGHTKAFF	TGTGCCAGCAGTTCATCCGGCCACACTAAAGCTTTCTTT
TRBJ2-5	many	14	TRBD2	TRBV10-3	CAISTSGREETQYF	TGTGCCATCAGCACAAGCGGGAGGGAAGAGACCCAGTACTTC
TRBJ2-5	.	16	.	TRBV5-4	CASILNPILTGETQYF	TGTGCCAGCATCTTGAATCCAATACTGACGGGAGAGACCCAGTACTTC
TRBJ2-7	medium-sized	14	.	TRBV28	CASSLTDTDYEQYF	TGTGCCAGCAGTTTAACAGATACAGACTACGAGCAGTACTTC
TRBJ2-1	many	12	.	TRBV13	CASSYPLGEQFF	TGTGCCAGCAGCTATCCGCTAGGTGAGCAGTTCTTC
TRBJ2-1	.	16	.	TRBV6-1	CASTVGGGSSYNEQFF	TGTGCCAGCACCGTAGGGGGAGGGAGCTCCTACAATGAGCAGTTCTTC
TRBJ2-2	.	15	.	TRBV18	CASSPGQMNTGELFF	TGTGCCAGCTCACCGGGGCAGATGAACACCGGGGAGCTGTTTTTT
TRBJ1-2	few	11	.	TRBV30	CAWSGVYGYTF	TGTGCCTGGAGCGGCGTCTATGGCTACACCTTC
TRBJ2-1	many	17	TRBD2	TRBV7-8	CASSPRRRTSGYNEQFF	TGTGCCAGCAGCCCCCGCCGGAGGACTAGCGGATACAATGAGCAGTTCTTC
TRBJ2-3	.	14	.	TRBV5-1	CASSLVAVAGTQYF	TGCGCCAGCAGCTTGGTGGCGGTAGCAGGTACGCAGTATTTT
TRBJ2-5	many	14	TRBD2	TRBV4-1	CASSQIGTIETQYF	TGCGCCAGCAGCCAAATCGGGACTATAGAGACCCAGTACTTC
TRBJ1-5	.	15	.	TRBV6-6	CASSYSYLSNQPQHF	TGTGCCAGCAGTTACTCGTATCTTAGCAATCAGCCCCAGCATTTT
TRBJ1-2	.	14	.	TRBV6-2/TRBV6-3	CASTPQRDNYGYTF	TGTGCCAGCACACCCCAAAGGGATAACTATGGCTACACCTTC
TRBJ2-7	.	14	TRBD2	TRBV7-9	CASSLGLAGDEQYF	TGTGCCAGCAGCTTGGGACTAGCGGGAGACGAGCAGTACTTC
TRBJ2-1	many	17	.	TRBV18	CASSPLPEPGNGNEQFF	TGTGCCAGCTCACCACTTCCGGAGCCAGGGAATGGGAATGAGCAGTTCTTC
TRBJ2-5	few	14	.	TRBV28	CASSPLWGVETQYF	TGTGCCAGCAGTCCGCTCTGGGGCGTAGAGACCCAGTACTTC
TRBJ2-5	many	15	.	TRBV12-3/TRBV12-4	CASSLNVGGEETQYF	TGTGCCAGCAGTTTAAATGTAGGGGGAGAGGAGACCCAGTACTTC
TRBJ2-3	many	15	.	TRBV5-1	CASTPGTGVGDTQYF	TGCGCCAGCACTCCCGGGACCGGAGTTGGGGATACGCAGTATTTT
TRBJ2-3	many	16	.	TRBV20-1	CSALPPGFAGTDTQYF	TGCAGTGCCCTCCCCCCTGGGTTTGCAGGCACAGATACGCAGTATTTT
TRBJ2-5	.	17	.	TRBV2	CASHFPATAGGQETQYF	TGTGCCAGCCACTTCCCGGCAACAGCCGGCGGCCAAGAGACCCAGTACTTC
TRBJ2-1	few	17	TRBD2	TRBV5-4	CASSFPLGASGTGEQFF	TGTGCCAGCAGCTTTCCTTTGGGTGCTAGCGGGACTGGTGAGCAGTTCTTC
TRBJ1-3	.	14	TRBD1	TRBV6-1	CASSSRGLGNTIYF	TGTGCCAGCAGTAGCAGGGGGCTCGGAAACACCATATATTTT
TRBJ1-2	.	15	.	TRBV20-1	CSASRAQTVLYGYTF	TGCAGTGCTAGCCGTGCCCAGACGGTCCTCTACGGCTACACCTTC
TRBJ2-7	.	17	.	TRBV11-2	CASSLGLRQGASYEQYF	TGTGCCAGCAGCTTAGGGTTGCGGCAGGGTGCCTCCTACGAGCAGTACTTC
TRBJ2-7	few	14	TRBD1	TRBV6-4	CASSGGQIRYEQYF	TGTGCCAGCAGTGGGGGACAGATTCGCTACGAGCAGTACTTC
TRBJ1-4	many	12	.	TRBV19	CASTKDREKLFF	TGTGCCAGTACCAAAGACAGAGAAAAACTGTTTTTT
TRBJ1-1	many	13	.	TRBV29-1	CNVGSRVYTEAFF	TGCAACGTTGGATCCAGGGTCTATACTGAAGCTTTCTTT
TRBJ1-2	few	13	.	TRBV24-1	CATSQGLNYGYTF	TGTGCCACCAGTCAGGGACTTAACTATGGCTACACCTTC
TRBJ2-7	few	15	TRBD2	TRBV28	CASSGGLAGAYEQYF	TGTGCCAGCAGTGGGGGACTAGCGGGGGCTTACGAGCAGTACTTC
TRBJ2-2	.	18	TRBD1	TRBV28	CASSLLGSGTGNFGELFF	TGTGCCAGCAGTTTACTAGGATCCGGGACAGGGAACTTCGGGGAGCTGTTTTTT
TRBJ2-3	.	15	TRBD2	TRBV3-1	CASSPSGRATDTQYF	TGTGCCAGCAGCCCTAGCGGGAGGGCCACAGATACGCAGTATTTT
TRBJ1-6	medium-sized	15	TRBD1	TRBV11-2	CASSTYRGPNSPLHF	TGTGCCAGCAGCACTTACAGGGGGCCTAATTCACCCCTCCACTTT
TRBJ1-2	.	13	.	TRBV5-1	CASSREVGYGYTF	TGCGCCAGCAGCCGCGAGGTAGGGTATGGCTACACCTTC
TRBJ2-3	many	15	TRBD1	TRBV11-1	CASSWVGTDTDTQYF	TGTGCCAGCAGCTGGGTAGGGACAGACACAGATACGCAGTATTTT
TRBJ2-1	.	17	TRBD2	TRBV20-1	CSANPGGAGDPYNEQFF	TGCAGTGCTAACCCTGGGGGAGCGGGAGACCCCTACAATGAGCAGTTCTTC